This T cell receptor (beta chain) was sequenced for a study of CD4 T cells in relation to SARS-CoV-2 and coronaviruses. Comment on this clone: The target antigen is unknown.

Unexposed donor CD4+ T cells date from about 2011-2018, before the COVID-19 pandemic. Isolation of CD4+ T cells took place after about 9 days in culture. Cells permitting, SARS-CoV-2 S/N and four cold-coronavirus spikes were tested on unexposed-donor CD4+ T cells. Fresh IL-2 medium replaced half the medium on days 3 and 7. TCRdb's copy holds only in-frame clones and misses some; the assay was immunoSEQ multiplex PCR. The sample consists of 9,500 to 15,000 clones, over 65% of them appearing once. V shed 7 bases and J shed 3 bases, with 15 bases lying between them. The CDR3 is 15 residues long. Looked up from germline, CDR1 is SEHNR and CDR2 is FQNEAQ (reference sequence).

This receptor was obtained from a human donor in good health. The chain joins TRBV7-9 to TRBJ2-2, with D possibly being TRBD2 (6 bases). The source material was CD4+ T cells from PBMCs, cultured in vitro. CDR3 loop: CASTTTSGYTGELFF. The CDR3 DNA sequence: TGTGCCAGCACTACAACCAGCGGGTACACCGGGGAGCTGTTTTTT.